This entry lists 29 T cell receptor beta chains sequenced from one sample in a study of CD8 T cells in Susac syndrome. A quantity of roughly 0.5 to 1 ug RNA underwent reverse transcription using random hexamers. From the immunoSEQ multiplex PCR reads, TCRdb called clonotypes with MiXCR, one entry per CDR3 protein. This sample carries some 120,000 distinct CDR3 sequences, approximately 94% of them seen once, and the ten largest clones take around 0.12%. Sequencing input: CD4+ T cells from PBMCs. Source of these receptors: a human donor with multiple sclerosis.

The rearrangement uses TRBV19 and TRBJ2-1; maybe TRBD2 (5 bases). V gave up 3 bases and J gave up 7 bases, with 10 bases separating them. The CDR3 is 13 residues long. Germline V gene data show CDR1 as LNHDA and CDR2 as SQIVND (reference sequence). CDR3 sequence reads: CASSMRPGNEQFF. The CDR3 DNA is TGTGCCAGTAGTATGAGGCCGGGGAATGAGCAGTTCTTC.

This chain links TRBV9 with TRBJ2-5, with D perhaps TRBD1 (5 bases). Germline V gives CDR1 SGDLS, CDR2 YYNGEE. This CDR3 comprises 14 residues. V was pared by 3 bases and J by 5 bases, with 14 bases between. CDR3 sequence reads: CASSGAGRWETQYF. The CDR3 nucleotides are TGTGCCAGCAGCGGGGCAGGGCGTTGGGAGACCCAGTACTTC.

The chain carries TRBV4-2 and TRBJ1-5; D not resolved. The germline V and J ends were trimmed by 0 bases and 4 bases, with 10 bases remaining between them. There are 15 residues in the CDR3. The germline V gene encodes CDR1 LGHNA and CDR2 YNFKEQ. The CDR3 protein is CASSQDSGPNQPQHF. CDR3 coding DNA: TGTGCCAGCAGCCAAGATTCTGGACCTAATCAGCCCCAGCATTTT.

Only a few counts were recorded for this clonotype. The rearrangement links TRBV20-1 to TRBJ2-1; unclear D gene. The V and J ends lost 0 bases and 8 bases respectively, with 20 bases between them. Germline V CDR1 and CDR2: DFQATT, SNEGSKA (reference sequence). This CDR3 spans 16 amino acids. The CDR3 sequence: CSARDQIKDPSHEQFF. CDR3 DNA: TGCAGTGCTAGAGATCAGATTAAGGACCCGAGTCATGAGCAGTTCTTC.

The V call is TRBV12-3 or TRBV12-4, the J call TRBJ1-2; D is unclear. Trimming took off 6 bases at V and 8 bases at J, with 19 bases between the two ends. The CDR3 loop spans 14 amino acids. The CDR3 reads CASRPDEVRGGYTF. CDR3 coding DNA: TGTGCCAGCAGACCCGATGAGGTCCGCGGCGGCTACACCTTC.

The chain joins TRBV6-5 to TRBJ1-6; D not resolved. The germline gives CDR1 MNHEY, CDR2 SVGAGI. V was cut by 0 bases and J by 10 bases, with 10 bases left in between. The CDR3 consists of 14 residues. The CDR3 region has the DNA TGTGCCAGCAGTTACTCGAGCGTAGGATCACCCCTCCACTTT. Amino acid sequence: CASSYSSVGSPLHF.

V gene TRBV5-4 combines with J gene TRBJ2-2, with D possibly being TRBD1 or TRBD2 (5 bases each). This CDR3 region has 15 residues. Trimming stripped 3 bases from V and 0 bases from J, with 9 bases between. The germline V gene encodes CDR1 SGHNT and CDR2 YYREEE (reference sequence). The CDR3, as DNA: TGTGCCAGCAGCTACCCGGGGCCGAACACCGGGGAGCTGTTTTTT. Translated, it gives CASSYPGPNTGELFF.

The CDR3 spells CASSSPWGLSDTQYF. The DNA of the CDR3 is TGTGCCAGCAGCTCCCCTTGGGGGCTCTCAGATACGCAGTATTTT. V and J are TRBV7-9 and TRBJ2-3, with D possibly TRBD1 on 6 matching bases. The CDR3 contains 15 residues. Trimming pared 4 bases from V and 4 bases from J, leaving 15 bases between. Germline CDR1 and CDR2: SEHNR and FQNEAQ (reference sequence).

CDR3 nucleotide sequence: TGTGCCAGCAGCTCCCCCCGCAGCTACACTGAAGCTTTCTTT. Residues: CASSSPRSYTEAFF. The rearrangement links TRBV5-6 to TRBJ1-1; unclear D gene. V was pared by 3 bases and J by 3 bases, with 12 bases between. CDR1 and CDR2 from the germline V gene are SGHDT and YYEEEE. The CDR3 covers 14 residues. Looking up the rest from reference TRBV5-6 and TRBJ1-1 gives the full variable domain: DAGVTQSPTHLIKTRGQQVTLRCSPKSGHDTVSWYQQALGQGPQFIFQYYEEEERQRGNFPDRFSGHQFPNYSSELNVNALLLGDSALYLCASSSPRSYTEAFFGQGTRLTVV.

This clonotype was picked up a small number of times. The chain uses TRBV6-2 or TRBV6-3 and TRBJ1-1; TRBD1 might be the D (5 bases). Germline loops: CDR1 MNHEY, CDR2 SVGEGT. V lost 4 bases and J lost 0, with 9 bases in between. This CDR3 spans 14 amino acids. The CDR3 sequence: CASSSGTVNTEAFF. The CDR3 DNA is TGTGCCAGCAGTTCCGGGACGGTGAACACTGAAGCTTTCTTT.

V usage is TRBV6-5 and J usage is TRBJ1-2; the D gene is possibly TRBD1 (6 bases). V lost 7 bases, J lost 2 bases, and 14 bases lay in between. The CDR3 contains 14 residues. CDR1 is MNHEY and CDR2 is SVGAGI in the germline V gene. CDR3 amino acids: CASMRLDRNYGYTF. CDR3 bases: TGTGCCAGCATGAGGTTAGACAGGAACTATGGCTACACCTTC.

The chain joins TRBV7-2 to TRBJ2-1; TRBD2 aligns across 12 bases. The CDR3 is made up of 17 amino acids. Germline CDR1 SGHTA, CDR2 FQGNSA. The trim removed 2 bases at V and 7 bases at J, leaving 9 bases unmatched. The chain's CDR3 is CASSLTLAGGPGNEQFF. The DNA of the CDR3 is TGTGCCAGCAGCTTAACGCTAGCGGGAGGGCCTGGGAATGAGCAGTTCTTC.

This chain links TRBV7-2 with TRBJ2-1, with 10 bases that match TRBD2. The germline V gene has CDR1 SGHTA and CDR2 FQGNSA. The CDR3 is 16 residues long. J lost 8 bases, V lost 7 bases, and 14 bases had no gene match. In DNA form, the CDR3 reads TGTGCCAGCAACAATTGGAGGGCTAGCGGGAGCTATGAGCAGTTCTTC. It translates to CASNNWRASGSYEQFF. The variable domain in full, with the rest retrieved from reference TRBV7-2 and TRBJ2-1, is GAGVSQSPSNKVTEKGKDVELRCDPISGHTALYWYRQSLGQGLEFLIYFQGNSAPDKSGLPSDRFSAERTGGSVSTLTIQRTQQEDSAVYLCASNNWRASGSYEQFFGPGTRLTVL.

The J gene is TRBJ2-3, the V gene TRBV30; D possibly corresponds to TRBD1 (5 bases). The CDR3 has 13 amino acids. The V end was cut by 0 bases, the J end by 6 bases, with 10 bases between. Per the germline V gene, CDR1 is GTSNPN and CDR2 is SVGIG (reference sequence). The CDR3 bases are TGTGCCTGGAGTGTAGGGGCCCCGGATACGCAGTATTTT. As protein: CAWSVGAPDTQYF.

This chain connects TRBV20-1 to TRBJ2-1, with 7 bases matching TRBD2. This CDR3 has 15 amino acids. V lost 1 base, J lost 0 bases, and 3 bases stayed unmatched. Germline values: CDR1 DFQATT, CDR2 SNEGSKA (reference sequence). CDR3 sequence reads: CSARGRGNSYNEQFF. The CDR3 region has the DNA TGCAGTGCTAGAGGGCGGGGGAACTCCTACAATGAGCAGTTCTTC.

This clonotype was recorded only once. The chain recombines TRBV30 with TRBJ1-4; maybe TRBD1 (5 bases). Germline assignment: CDR1 GTSNPN and CDR2 SVGIG (reference sequence). This CDR3 spans 14 amino acids. Between the trimmed V and J ends, which lost 5 bases and 5 bases, there was a span of 15 bases. CDR3 residues: CAWVRRGSNEKLFF. Here the CDR3 DNA reads TGTGCCTGGGTCCGACGGGGGTCCAATGAAAAACTGTTTTTT.

The chain couples TRBV20-1 to TRBJ2-3; D is ambiguous. Germline CDR1 DFQATT, CDR2 SNEGSKA (reference sequence). V lost 0 bases to trimming and J lost 2 bases, with 15 bases between them. The length of the CDR3 is 16 residues. The CDR3 sequence: CSARDPVGPPTDTQYF. The CDR3 DNA is TGCAGTGCTAGAGATCCGGTCGGACCTCCCACAGATACGCAGTATTTT.

The V and J genes are TRBV29-1 and TRBJ2-3, with D unclear. Per the germline V gene, CDR1 is SQVTM and CDR2 is ANQGSEA. The CDR3 sequence is 12 residues long. V gave up 3 bases and J gave up 4 bases, with 8 bases separating them. The CDR3 nucleotides are TGCAGCGTTGATAGCCGGGCAGATACGCAGTATTTT. Amino acid sequence: CSVDSRADTQYF.

This clonotype was observed a few times. This sequence joins TRBV18 and TRBJ2-5; perhaps TRBD1 as D (5 bases). The CDR3 covers 14 residues. Trimming cost V 3 bases and J 1 base, with 9 bases left between them. CDR1 is KGHSH and CDR2 is LQKENI in the germline V gene. In DNA form, the CDR3 reads TGTGCCAGCTCACCGAGGACACTCCAAGAGACCCAGTACTTC. As protein: CASSPRTLQETQYF.

The CDR3 DNA sequence: TGTGCCAGCAGCTTAAGGGGGGGACAGGGTAACTATGGCTACACCTTC. It is translated as CASSLRGGQGNYGYTF. The rearrangement links TRBV7-2 to TRBJ1-2, with 9 bases fitting TRBD1. The CDR3 runs 16 residues. From germline, CDR1 is SGHTA and CDR2 FQGNSA. After removal of 2 bases from V and 1 base from J, the junction contained 5 bases not matched to a gene.

V gene TRBV2 combines with J gene TRBJ1-5; tentative D call: TRBD1 (6 bases). The CDR3 loop spans 14 amino acids. Per germline, CDR1 SNHLY and CDR2 FYNNEI. Trimming left V 10 bases short and J 3 bases short, with 16 bases between. The CDR3 is CATGGRGDNQPQHF. As DNA, the CDR3 is TGTGCCACCGGTGGCAGGGGAGACAATCAGCCCCAGCATTTT. Full variable domain (outside the CDR3, taken from reference TRBV2 and TRBJ1-5): EPEVTQTPSHQVTQMGQEVILRCVPISNHLYFYWYRQILGQKVEFLVSFYNNEISEKSEIFDDQFSVERPDGSNFTLKIRSTKLEDSAMYFCATGGRGDNQPQHFGDGTRLSIL.

The chain uses TRBV29-1 and TRBJ2-7; D is perhaps TRBD1 (6 bases). This CDR3 has 13 amino acids. CDR1 and CDR2 (germline): SQVTM, ANQGSEA. V lost 4 bases and J 5 bases, leaving 15 bases between the germline ends. The CDR3 DNA reads TGCAGCGTTGGAGGACAGCTTGGCGACGAGCAGTACTTC. Encoded protein: CSVGGQLGDEQYF.

The chain recombines TRBV2 with TRBJ1-5; D is undetermined. This CDR3 is built from 14 residues. The germline V gene has CDR1 SNHLY and CDR2 FYNNEI. V lost 7 bases and J 0 bases, leaving 10 bases between the germline ends. The CDR3 nucleotides read TGTGCCAGCAACCGCGGTGGTAGCAATCAGCCCCAGCATTTT. Translating gives CASNRGGSNQPQHF. Full variable domain (remainder filled in from reference TRBV2 and TRBJ1-5): EPEVTQTPSHQVTQMGQEVILRCVPISNHLYFYWYRQILGQKVEFLVSFYNNEISEKSEIFDDQFSVERPDGSNFTLKIRSTKLEDSAMYFCASNRGGSNQPQHFGDGTRLSIL.

V usage is TRBV30 and J usage is TRBJ2-3; D not certain. Trimming removed 2 bases at V and 7 bases at J, with 10 bases between. The CDR3 loop spans 12 amino acids. CDR1 and CDR2 (germline): GTSNPN, SVGIG (reference sequence). CDR3: CAWSTGVYTQYF. The CDR3 nucleotides are TGTGCCTGGAGTACTGGGGTCTATACGCAGTATTTT.

This chain links TRBV20-1 with TRBJ1-2; 7 bases map to TRBD1. This CDR3 has 13 residues. The V gene end was trimmed by 5 bases and the J gene end by 8 bases; junction bases not matched to a gene: 11. From germline, CDR1 is DFQATT and CDR2 SNEGSKA (reference sequence). The CDR3 nucleotides read TGCAGTGCTGAAGTGAACAGGGGACGCGGCTACACCTTC. Translating it yields CSAEVNRGRGYTF.

The DNA of the CDR3 is TGTGCCTGGAACACTGAAGCTTTCTTT. The encoded protein is CAWNTEAFF. This rearrangement joins TRBV30 to TRBJ1-1; D not certain. Germline V lookup: CDR1 GTSNPN, CDR2 SVGIG (reference sequence). This CDR3 has 9 residues. V lost 4 bases to trimming and J lost 3 bases, with 0 bases between them.

This clonotype was counted once. The chain links TRBV30 to TRBJ2-7, with D possibly TRBD1 on 6 matching bases. Trimming took off 8 bases at V and 5 bases at J, with 16 bases between the two ends. CDR1 is GTSNPN and CDR2 is SVGIG in the germline V gene (reference sequence). The CDR3 length is 12 residues. CDR3 protein: CALRGQTNEQYF. CDR3 nucleotides: TGTGCCCTTCGAGGACAGACAAACGAGCAGTACTTC.

The rearrangement uses TRBV7-3 and TRBJ2-1; either TRBD1 or TRBD2 may supply D (6 bases each). Looked up from germline, CDR1 is SGHTA and CDR2 is FQGTGA. V shed 1 base and J shed 2 bases, with 9 bases lying between them. This CDR3 has 15 residues. The CDR3 sequence is CASSLIGGTYNEQFF. CDR3 coding DNA: TGTGCCAGCAGCTTAATAGGGGGGACCTACAATGAGCAGTTCTTC.

V usage is TRBV18 and J usage is TRBJ1-1; TRBD1 might be the D (5 bases). Between the trimmed V and J ends, which lost 1 base and 1 base, there was a span of 7 bases. CDR3 size: 14 residues. Per the germline V gene, CDR1 is KGHSH and CDR2 is LQKENI. The CDR3, as DNA: TGTGCCAGCTCACCACGGGACGGGAACACTGAAGCTTTCTTT. Its translation is CASSPRDGNTEAFF.